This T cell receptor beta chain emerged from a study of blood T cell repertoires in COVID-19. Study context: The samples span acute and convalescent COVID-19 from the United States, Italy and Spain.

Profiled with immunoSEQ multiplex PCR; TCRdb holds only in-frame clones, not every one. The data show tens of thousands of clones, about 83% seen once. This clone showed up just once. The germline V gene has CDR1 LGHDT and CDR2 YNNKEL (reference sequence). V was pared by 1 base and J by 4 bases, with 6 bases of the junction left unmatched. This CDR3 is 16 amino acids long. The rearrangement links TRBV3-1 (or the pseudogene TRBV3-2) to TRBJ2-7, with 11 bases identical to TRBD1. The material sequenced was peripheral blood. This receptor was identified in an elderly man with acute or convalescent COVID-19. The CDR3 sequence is CASSQGGTGGSYEQYF. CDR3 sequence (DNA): TGTGCCAGCAGCCAAGGTGGGACAGGGGGATCGTACGAGCAGTACTTC.